This is a list of T cell receptor beta chains from one sample in a study of cytomegalovirus exposure and HLA in healthy donors. The repertoire was sequenced with immunoSEQ multiplex PCR; TCRdb's copy has only in-frame clones and lacks some. The sample holds under 200,000 clones, around 82% seen once. Sample: PBMCs. Receptor source: a man aged 25 to 45 in good health and CMV-seronegative. The CDR3 runs from the conserved cysteine through the conserved F or W. The order of the fields is V gene, clone size, J gene, D gene, CDR3 protein, CDR3 DNA. The D gene is left open where the match is weak. Only part of the rows carry a size: once, few, many, or a class if the clone is expanded.

>TRBV4-1|.|TRBJ1-3|.
CASSLEQAISGNTIYF
TGCGCCAGCAGCCTCGAACAGGCTATCTCTGGAAACACCATATATTTT
>TRBV5-6|.|TRBJ2-6|TRBD1
CASSPGGAGANVLTF
TGTGCCAGCAGCCCAGGGGGCGCCGGGGCCAACGTCCTGACTTTC
>TRBV19|.|TRBJ2-1|TRBD2
CASSIGLAEQFF
TGTGCCAGTAGTATAGGACTAGCGGAGCAGTTCTTC
>TRBV7-2|.|TRBJ2-1|TRBD2
CASSRSGSVDNEQFF
TGTGCCAGCAGCCGGAGCGGGAGCGTCGACAATGAGCAGTTCTTC
>TRBV5-1|.|TRBJ1-3|.
CASSLLSGDVGNTIYF
TGCGCCAGCAGCTTGTTATCAGGGGACGTTGGAAACACCATATATTTT
>TRBV7-8|.|TRBJ1-6|.
CASSRGDHNSPLHF
TGTGCCAGCAGCCGGGGGGACCATAATTCACCCCTCCACTTT
>TRBV29-1|.|TRBJ1-2|.
CSVEDRYYGYTF
TGCAGCGTAGAAGACAGGTACTATGGCTACACCTTC
>TRBV27|few|TRBJ2-5|.
CASRTAQETQYF
TGTGCCAGCAGGACTGCACAAGAGACCCAGTACTTC
>TRBV6-1|.|TRBJ2-1|TRBD2
CASSVMVGGGYNEQFF
TGTGCCAGCAGTGTCATGGTGGGCGGGGGGTACAATGAGCAGTTCTTC
>TRBV30|.|TRBJ1-2|.
CAWAGASNYGYTF
TGTGCCTGGGCAGGGGCTTCTAACTATGGCTACACCTTC
>TRBV27|.|TRBJ2-1|TRBD2
CASSARLAGGTNEQFF
TGTGCCAGCAGTGCCCGACTAGCGGGAGGTACCAATGAGCAGTTCTTC
>TRBV4-2|.|TRBJ2-2|TRBD2
CASSQAAAGDFRSLKNTGELFF
TGTGCCAGCAGCCAAGCAGCAGCGGGGGACTTTCGATCCTTGAAGAACACCGGGGAGCTGTTTTTT
>TRBV7-9|.|TRBJ2-1|.
CASSLGHRVYNEQFF
TGTGCCAGCAGCTTAGGTCACAGGGTCTACAATGAGCAGTTCTTC
>TRBV6-5|once|TRBJ1-2|.
CASSDSLYGYTF
TGTGCCAGCAGTGACAGCCTATATGGCTACACCTTC
>TRBV6-4|.|TRBJ1-1|.
CASSAQGNTEAFF
TGTGCCAGCAGTGCACAGGGGAACACTGAAGCTTTCTTT
>TRBV6-4|once|TRBJ2-3|TRBD1
CASSDTAGGRGQPDTQYF
TGTGCCAGCAGTGACACCGCAGGGGGCAGGGGGCAGCCAGATACGCAGTATTTT
>TRBV7-9|.|TRBJ2-2|.
CASSEDSTGYLTGELFF
TGTGCCAGCAGCGAAGACTCCACAGGGTATCTAACCGGGGAGCTGTTTTTT
>TRBV6-4|.|TRBJ1-1|.
CASSENGGLSTEAFF
TGTGCCAGCAGTGAAAATGGGGGCTTGAGCACTGAAGCTTTCTTT
>TRBV9|.|TRBJ2-5|.
CASSVFGGGETQYF
TGTGCCAGCAGCGTTTTCGGCGGTGGAGAGACCCAGTACTTC
>TRBV6-1|few|TRBJ1-1|.
CASRQLGNTEAFF
TGTGCCAGCAGACAGTTAGGGAACACTGAAGCTTTCTTT
>TRBV30|few|TRBJ2-7|TRBD2
CAWISGSVHEQYF
TGTGCCTGGATTAGCGGGAGTGTCCACGAGCAGTACTTC
>TRBV11-3|once|TRBJ2-7|TRBD2
CASSRTSGESYEQYF
TGTGCCAGCAGCCGGACTAGCGGGGAATCCTACGAGCAGTACTTC
>TRBV28|.|TRBJ2-7|TRBD1
CASSVQGVIYEQYF
TGTGCCAGTTCCGTCCAGGGGGTAATCTACGAGCAGTACTTC
>TRBV11-2|.|TRBJ2-7|TRBD2
CASSPSVPLAGALYEQYF
TGTGCCAGCAGCCCCTCGGTACCCCTAGCGGGGGCCTTATACGAGCAGTACTTC
>TRBV7-8|.|TRBJ2-3|TRBD1
CASSSTGWATDTQYF
TGTGCCAGCAGCTCGACAGGGTGGGCTACAGATACGCAGTATTTT
>TRBV7-8|.|TRBJ1-5|TRBD1
CASSLAGQGAIKPQHF
TGTGCCAGCAGCTTAGCGGGACAGGGGGCTATTAAGCCCCAGCATTTT
>TRBV19|.|TRBJ2-1|.
CASSILAPYEQFF
TGTGCCAGTAGTATTCTAGCTCCCTATGAGCAGTTCTTC
>TRBV9|.|TRBJ1-1|.
CASSPRGGLLNTEAFF
TGTGCCAGCAGCCCACGAGGAGGACTGTTGAACACTGAAGCTTTCTTT